This TCR beta chain was profiled in a study of CD8 T cells in Susac syndrome. Random hexamers served to reverse transcribe roughly 0.45 to 1 ug RNA. With immunoSEQ multiplex PCR, TCR beta CDR3 was amplified across 54 Vbeta and 13 Jbeta. TCRdb ran MiXCR on the immunoSEQ multiplex PCR reads and lists one entry per CDR3 protein. The table records around 140,000 distinct CDR3 sequences, around 94% of them present only once. The CDR3 has 15 residues. The V and J ends lost 5 bases and 3 bases, in that order; junction bases with no gene match: 7. TEMRA cells were enriched by FACS, and CD4+ and CD8+ T cells were negatively isolated.

The V and J genes are TRBV12-3 or TRBV12-4 and TRBJ2-5; 9 bases line up with TRBD1. The specimen was CD4+ T cells from PBMCs. The receptor comes from a human donor in good health. CDR3 nucleotides: TGTGCCAGCAGTCCACAGGGGGCGCATAAAGAGACCCAGTACTTC. As protein: CASSPQGAHKETQYF.